The 12 T cell receptor beta chains below come from one sample, sequenced in a study of blood T cell repertoires in COVID-19. The table came from immunoSEQ multiplex PCR; TCRdb's copy has only in-frame clones and leaves some out. Of under 300,000 clones in the sample, around 92% were seen once. Sequencing used PBMCs or T cells enriched from blood (not recorded which). These receptors originate from a woman aged 60-70 years who had recovered from COVID-19.

The rearrangement links TRBV24-1 to TRBJ2-2; TRBD1 aligns across 7 bases. Germline CDR1 KGHDR, CDR2 SFDVKD. V gave up 11 bases and J gave up 0 bases; unmatched junction bases: 8. This CDR3 contains 15 residues. The CDR3 DNA follows: TGTGCCATAGGAACCGGGACAGCGAACACCGGGGAGCTGTTTTTT. Its protein product is CAIGTGTANTGELFF.

The chain couples TRBV5-1 to TRBJ2-7; D is undetermined. Per the germline V gene, CDR1 is SGHRS and CDR2 is YFSETQ. This CDR3 contains 13 residues. Trimming pared 3 bases from V and 6 bases from J, leaving 13 bases between. This CDR3 is CASSSSPLGEQYF. For the CDR3, the DNA is TGCGCCAGCAGCTCGTCGCCCCTCGGCGAGCAGTACTTC. Drawing the rest from reference TRBV5-1 and TRBJ2-7, the complete variable domain is KAGVTQTPRYLIKTRGQQVTLSCSPISGHRSVSWYQQTPGQGLQFLFEYFSETQRNKGNFPGRFSGRQFSNSRSEMNVSTLELGDSALYLCASSSSPLGEQYFGPGTRLTVT.

V usage is TRBV2 and J usage is TRBJ2-7; D call uncertain. V was shortened by 6 bases and J by 6 bases, with 12 bases between the two germline ends. The CDR3 is 12 residues long. CDR1 and CDR2 from the germline V gene are SNHLY and FYNNEI. The CDR3 loop is CASSAGVGEQYF. The CDR3 nucleotides are TGTGCCAGCAGCGCCGGAGTCGGCGAGCAGTACTTC.

The chain employs TRBV9 and TRBJ2-3; D may be TRBD2 (6 bases). The CDR3 runs 16 residues. Germline V gene lookup returns CDR1 SGDLS and CDR2 YYNGEE. The V end lost 0 bases, the J end lost 1 base, and 12 bases lay between the germline ends. The CDR3 reads CASSVDLGGGTDTQYF. CDR3 nucleotide sequence: TGTGCCAGCAGCGTAGACCTGGGCGGGGGCACAGATACGCAGTATTTT.

The CDR3 sequence is CASSSSGTSVYNEQFF. In DNA form, the CDR3 reads TGCGCCAGCAGCTCGTCCGGGACTAGCGTTTACAATGAGCAGTTCTTC. V and J are TRBV5-1 and TRBJ2-1; TRBD2 matches 10 bases. CDR1 SGHRS and CDR2 YFSETQ come from the germline V gene. This CDR3 region has 16 residues. After removal of 3 bases from V and 4 bases from J, the junction contained 7 bases not matched to a gene.

The genes are TRBV7-8 and TRBJ2-1; D possibly corresponds to TRBD2 (7 bases). The germline V gene encodes CDR1 SGHVS and CDR2 FQNEAQ. CDR3 size: 15 residues. The V end lost 4 bases, the J end lost 7 bases, and 17 bases lay between the germline ends. The CDR3 DNA follows: TGTGCCAGCAGCTCGCTCGGGGGGCCTCTAAATGAGCAGTTCTTC. Its protein is CASSSLGGPLNEQFF.

This clone was found once. The chain is built from TRBV18 and TRBJ1-5; D is uncertain. This CDR3 is 12 amino acids long. From germline, CDR1 is KGHSH and CDR2 LQKENI. V gave up 2 bases and J gave up 7 bases, with 6 bases separating them. Written as DNA, the CDR3 is TGTGCCAGCTCACCAATGGGCCAGCCCCAGCATTTT. Translated: CASSPMGQPQHF.

V usage is TRBV2 and J usage is TRBJ1-5, with a possible D match to TRBD1 (5 bases). Looked up from germline, CDR1 is SNHLY and CDR2 is FYNNEI. The V end lost 0 bases, the J end lost 7 bases, and 10 bases lay between the germline ends. CDR3 length equals 14 residues. CDR3 sequence (DNA): TGTGCCAGCAGTGAAGCGACAGCCGGCCAGCCCCAGCATTTT. This encodes CASSEATAGQPQHF. Full variable domain (remainder filled in from reference TRBV2 and TRBJ1-5): EPEVTQTPSHQVTQMGQEVILRCVPISNHLYFYWYRQILGQKVEFLVSFYNNEISEKSEIFDDQFSVERPDGSNFTLKIRSTKLEDSAMYFCASSEATAGQPQHFGDGTRLSIL.

This chain connects TRBV5-4 to TRBJ2-1, with D perhaps TRBD2 (7 bases). V lost 5 bases, J lost 10 bases, and 16 bases lay in between. Looked up from germline, CDR1 is SGHNT and CDR2 is YYREEE (reference sequence). The CDR3 has 13 residues. The CDR3, as DNA: TGTGCCAGCAGAGAAGAGGGGGGGCACGAGCAGTTCTTC. Encoded protein: CASREEGGHEQFF.

The genes are TRBV3-1 (or the pseudogene TRBV3-2) and TRBJ2-5; 12 bases are shared with TRBD2. The CDR3 totals 15 residues. Germline V gene sequence: CDR1 LGHDT, CDR2 YNNKEL (reference sequence). Losses at the gene ends were 4 bases for V and 5 bases for J; bases not matched to a gene: 5. This chain's CDR3 is CASSPGLAGTETQYF. CDR3 sequence (DNA): TGTGCCAGCAGCCCTGGACTAGCGGGGACGGAGACCCAGTACTTC.

This chain links TRBV28 with TRBJ1-6, with a weak D call TRBD1 (6 bases). The CDR3 is 18 amino acids. V lost 7 bases to trimming and J lost 0 bases, with 19 bases between them. Per the germline V gene, CDR1 is MDHEN and CDR2 is SYDVKM. CDR3 residues: CASNPGHQTSSYNSPLHF. CDR3 DNA sequence: TGTGCCAGCAACCCGGGACACCAAACAAGCTCCTATAATTCACCCCTCCACTTT.

This clone has a single count. V is TRBV2 and J is TRBJ1-5; 9 bases align to TRBD1. The CDR3 runs to 15 residues. The J segment lost 7 bases and the V segment lost 6 bases, leaving 10 bases of the junction unmatched. Germline assignment: CDR1 SNHLY and CDR2 FYNNEI. The CDR3 here is CASRPPGTGLQPQHF. The CDR3 nucleotides read TGTGCCAGCAGGCCCCCGGGGACAGGGTTACAGCCCCAGCATTTT.